The clone carrying this TCR beta chain showed up just a few times. Its antigen is still unknown. The data belong to a study of T cell repertoires in cytomegalovirus infection. Study in general: Through public TCR beta signatures, both CMV infection and matching HLA type were indicated.

Study results and caveats: Ex vivo responses were dominated by HLA-C-restricted CMV-specific TCR beta clonotypes.

TCRdb recomputed calls from the reads with MiXCR, one row per CDR3 protein. The data show 650,000 to 850,000 distinct CDR3 sequences, with almost 30% seen just once and about an eighth held by the top ten. Trimming shortened V by 1 base and J by 3 bases, and 15 bases separated the two germline ends. Germline V lookup: CDR1 SQVTM, CDR2 ANQGSEA. This CDR3 comprises 15 residues. This chain joins TRBV29-1 and TRBJ1-2; D perhaps matches TRBD1 (5 bases). This clonotype originated in a human donor in good health (CMV status not recorded). Some clones in this sample may be carry-over from other donors' samples. The material sequenced was cultured CD8+ T cells from PBMCs, taken from culture after CMV antigen stimulation. The DNA for the CDR3 is TGCAGCGTTGAAGGATTCGTTGGGGGGGACTATGGCTACACCTTC. This translates into CSVEGFVGGDYGYTF.